This TCR beta chain was identified in a study of cytomegalovirus exposure and HLA in healthy donors. General study findings and limits: Being productive about 87% or about 30% of the time was typical of most TCR beta V segments in an earlier analysis. CMV serostatus was the only recorded immune exposure for donors. V- and J-gene trimming in TCR beta was tied to a missense DCLRE1C variant by an analysis performed later. Versus the approximately 720-donor mean, an Asian-associated ancestry cluster reportedly showed fewer N-insertions in a later analysis.

As concerns this clone: Its specificity is not known.

The PCR contained 60 Vbeta and 13 Jbeta primers. Some clones are missing from TCRdb's copy, which holds only in-frame ones; the method was immunoSEQ multiplex PCR. The repertoire holds nearly 200,000 clones, with roughly 77% as singletons. CDR1 is LGHNA and CDR2 is YNFKEQ in the germline V gene. The V gene lost 2 bases and the J gene lost 4 bases, with 8 bases spanning the gap. This CDR3 contains 13 residues. The sequence was collected from a male donor in good health and CMV-seropositive. Material: PBMCs. The chain uses TRBV4-2 and TRBJ1-2; no firm D call. Written as DNA, the CDR3 is TGTGCCAGCAGCCAACTCGAGTTCTATGGCTACACCTTC. Amino acid sequence: CASSQLEFYGYTF.